This T cell receptor beta chain was sequenced for a study of CD8+ T cells in alopecia areata. As the sequencing template, cDNA was produced by extracting RNA and reverse transcribing it. Assay used: immunoSEQ multiplex PCR; TCRdb lists only in-frame clones, some missing. In the table there are about 120,000 clones, about half of which are singletons. Study outcomes and limitations: Compared with normal scalp, lesional scalp had higher clonality and more expanded CD8+ clones. Any link of baseline CD8+ expansion to response, resting on one nonresponder, remains uncertain.

CDR3 size: 11 residues. Germline V gene sequence: CDR1 KGHSH, CDR2 LQKENI. Trimming removed 6 bases from V and 7 bases from J, with 10 bases in between. With regard to this clone: What it recognizes is unknown.

Treatment meaning: oral pan-JAK inhibitor, 5-10 mg twice daily. Obtained from alopecia areata patients were lesional scalp punch biopsies along with peripheral blood. The researchers isolated CD4+ and CD8+ T cells from PBMCs by sorting. Source: CD4+ T cells sorted from blood, taken at week 4, from a patient treated with tofacitinib. The source is a human donor with alopecia areata. V usage is TRBV18 and J usage is TRBJ2-7, with no clear D. DNA for the CDR3: TGTGCCAGCTCCCCCCTCGAAGAGCAGTACTTC. Its translation: CASSPLEEQYF.